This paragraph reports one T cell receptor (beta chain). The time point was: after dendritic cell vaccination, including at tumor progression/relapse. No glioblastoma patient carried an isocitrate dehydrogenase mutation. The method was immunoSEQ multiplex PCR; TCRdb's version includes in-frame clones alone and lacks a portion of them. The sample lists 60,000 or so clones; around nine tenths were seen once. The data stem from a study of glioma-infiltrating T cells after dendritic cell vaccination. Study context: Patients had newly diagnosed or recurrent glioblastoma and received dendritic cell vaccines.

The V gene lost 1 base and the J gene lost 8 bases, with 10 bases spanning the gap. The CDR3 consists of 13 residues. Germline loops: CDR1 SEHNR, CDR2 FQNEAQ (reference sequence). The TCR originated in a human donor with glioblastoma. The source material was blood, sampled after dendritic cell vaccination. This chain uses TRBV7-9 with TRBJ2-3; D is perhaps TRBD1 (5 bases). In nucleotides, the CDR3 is TGTGCCAGCAGCTTAGAAAGACAGTCTACGCAGTATTTT. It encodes CASSLERQSTQYF.